A single sample is the source of the 19 T cell receptor beta chains below, sequenced in a study of shared clonotypes between healthy human individuals. TCRdb's table, derived via immunoSEQ multiplex PCR, lists solely in-frame clones and lacks some. Here the sample spans approximately 2.1 million clones, more than 80% being singletons. The sample consisted of naive CD4+ T cells from PBMCs. Described subset: CD45RA+ positively selected. The receptors originated from a man in his late teens or twenties in good health. Some clones in this sample may be carry-over from other donors' samples.

The V call is TRBV4-3, the J call TRBJ1-1; D is possibly TRBD1 (5 bases). CDR3 length: 16 amino acids. V gave up 1 base and J gave up 7 bases, with 19 bases separating them. Per the germline V gene, CDR1 is LGHNA and CDR2 is YSLEER. DNA for the CDR3: TGCGCCAGCAGCCAAGCCCGCGGGGGTCCGGGCAGTGAAGCTTTCTTT. This encodes CASSQARGGPGSEAFF.

The chain recombines TRBV4-1 with TRBJ2-7, with 7 bases aligning to TRBD2. The germline CDR1 and CDR2 sequences are MGHRA and YSYEKL. The CDR3 consists of 15 residues. The trim removed 4 bases at V and 5 bases at J, leaving 11 bases unmatched. CDR3: CASSPLWGGTHEQYF. The CDR3, as DNA: TGCGCCAGCAGCCCATTGTGGGGGGGAACCCACGAGCAGTACTTC.

This clone was seen just once. The chain uses TRBV5-6 and TRBJ2-5; D gene uncertain. The CDR3 runs 15 residues. Germline V gene sequence: CDR1 SGHDT, CDR2 YYEEEE. V shed 0 bases and J shed 2 bases, with 11 bases lying between them. CDR3 region: CASSLASQLQETQYF. Written as DNA, the CDR3 is TGTGCCAGCAGCTTGGCCTCCCAATTACAAGAGACCCAGTACTTC.

Concerning this clone: The same CDR3 is also encoded by other DNA sequences in this sample. The chain links TRBV20-1 to TRBJ2-1, with D unresolved. V dropped 4 bases and J dropped 7 bases, with 5 bases sitting between them. This CDR3 has 10 residues. The germline gives CDR1 DFQATT, CDR2 SNEGSKA (reference sequence). The CDR3 protein is CSATGNEQFF. The DNA for the CDR3 is TGCAGTGCTACAGGTAATGAGCAGTTCTTC.

The chain is built from TRBV28 and TRBJ2-6; unclear D gene. This CDR3 is 14 amino acids long. V was clipped by 5 bases and J by 1 base, with 6 bases between them. Germline values: CDR1 MDHEN, CDR2 SYDVKM. The CDR3 nucleotides are TGTGCCAGCAGTCAACAGTCTGGGGCCAACGTCCTGACTTTC. It encodes CASSQQSGANVLTF.

This clone has only a few counts. The V call is TRBV30, the J call TRBJ1-4; D remains ambiguous. From germline, CDR1 is GTSNPN and CDR2 SVGIG (reference sequence). This CDR3 spans 14 amino acids. Trimming removed 4 bases at V and 7 bases at J, with 16 bases between. In DNA form, the CDR3 reads TGTGCCTGGAAAACCCCGGGGTTGGGTGAAAAACTGTTTTTT. It encodes CAWKTPGLGEKLFF.

The chain uses TRBV7-6 and TRBJ1-3; the D is unclear. CDR1 SGHVS and CDR2 FNYEAQ come from the germline V gene. With 0 bases removed from V and 0 bases from J, the gap between germline ends came to 9 bases. This CDR3 has 16 residues. This chain's CDR3 is CASSLAPQSSGNTIYF. For the CDR3, the DNA is TGTGCCAGCAGCTTAGCGCCCCAGAGCTCTGGAAACACCATATATTTT.

The V gene is TRBV11-2, the J gene TRBJ2-1; 9 bases match TRBD2. Germline CDR1 is SGHAT and CDR2 is FQNNGV. J lost 0 bases, V lost 0 bases, and 9 bases had no gene match. The CDR3 covers 19 residues. The CDR3 sequence: CASSLDWGGSGSSYNEQFF. DNA for the CDR3: TGTGCCAGCAGCTTAGATTGGGGTGGTAGCGGGAGCTCCTACAATGAGCAGTTCTTC.

The chain recombines TRBV7-2 with TRBJ2-3; D is uncertain. The V gene's germline CDR1 is SGHTA and CDR2 FQGNSA. The CDR3 runs 15 residues. The V end was cut by 1 base, the J end by 2 bases, with 10 bases between. Here the CDR3 reads CASSLVRSPTDTQYF. The DNA for the CDR3 is TGTGCCAGCAGCTTAGTTCGTAGCCCCACAGATACGCAGTATTTT.

The J gene is TRBJ1-2, the V gene TRBV11-2; 8 nucleotides match TRBD1. The germline V gene has CDR1 SGHAT and CDR2 FQNNGV. The length of the CDR3 is 15 residues. V lost 5 bases, J lost 8 bases, and 13 bases stayed unmatched. CDR3 coding DNA: TGTGCCAGCAGCCCGGTCCGAAGGACAGGGAACGGCTACACCTTC. This gives the protein CASSPVRRTGNGYTF. The complete variable domain, with remaining parts taken from reference TRBV11-2 and TRBJ1-2, reads EAGVAQSPRYKIIEKRQSVAFWCNPISGHATLYWYQQILGQGPKLLIQFQNNGVVDDSQLPKDRFSAERLKGVDSTLKIQPAKLEDSAVYLCASSPVRRTGNGYTFGSGTRLTVV.

The chain links TRBV14 to TRBJ2-5; no firm D call. This CDR3 contains 14 residues. Germline V gives CDR1 SGHDN, CDR2 FVKESK. V lost 0 bases, J lost 7 bases, and 12 bases lay in between. The CDR3 bases are TGTGCCAGCAGCCAAGACCCAGGCCGGCGGACCCAGTACTTC. Its protein is CASSQDPGRRTQYF.

This clone was observed a single time. The rearrangement links TRBV19 to TRBJ2-2, with 11 bases aligning to TRBD1. Looked up from germline, CDR1 is LNHDA and CDR2 is SQIVND (reference sequence). This CDR3 has 15 amino acids. With 7 bases clipped from V and 4 bases from J, the junction kept 5 bases outside the gene matches. In DNA form, the CDR3 reads TGTGCCAGTACCTCCGGGACAGGGGGCACCGGGGAGCTGTTTTTT. Residues: CASTSGTGGTGELFF.

The chain employs TRBV6-1 and TRBJ2-3; TRBD2 matches at 10 bases. Per germline, CDR1 MNHNS and CDR2 SASEGT. The CDR3 extends over 17 amino acids. V dropped 2 bases and J dropped 4; count of bases not matched to a gene: 9. CDR3 DNA sequence: TGTGCCAGCAGTGAAAGCACTAGCGGGATTCTTTCAGATACGCAGTATTTT. Translation: CASSESTSGILSDTQYF.

The chain employs TRBV7-3 and TRBJ1-1, with 8 bases that match TRBD1. The CDR3 has 16 amino acids. V dropped 5 bases and J dropped 2; count of bases not matched to a gene: 10. The V gene's germline CDR1 is SGHTA and CDR2 FQGTGA. This chain's CDR3 is CASSPTGGGGNTEAFF. In nucleotides, the CDR3 is TGTGCCAGCAGCCCAACAGGGGGAGGGGGAAACACTGAAGCTTTCTTT.

V and J are TRBV7-8 and TRBJ1-5; D remains ambiguous. Trimming left V 2 bases short and J 5 bases short, with 13 bases between. Germline V gene lookup returns CDR1 SGHVS and CDR2 FQNEAQ. This CDR3 contains 15 residues. CDR3 amino acids: CASSLWEGGYQPQHF. The CDR3 DNA is TGTGCCAGCAGCTTATGGGAGGGTGGCTATCAGCCCCAGCATTTT.

This clone has only one observation. This chain uses TRBV10-3 with TRBJ2-7; a weak D match, TRBD2 (5 bases). V lost 6 bases, J lost 6 bases, and 18 bases lay in between. Germline V gene data show CDR1 as ENHRY and CDR2 as SYGVKD. The CDR3 spans 14 residues. CDR3 region: CAIREGGQVGEQYF. For the CDR3, the DNA is TGTGCCATCAGGGAAGGAGGCCAGGTTGGCGAGCAGTACTTC.

V gene TRBV10-3 combines with J gene TRBJ1-1; 8 positions match TRBD1. Per germline, CDR1 ENHRY and CDR2 SYGVKD. With V trimmed by 10 bases and J by 8 bases, 9 bases remained unmatched. The CDR3 consists of 12 residues. The CDR3 protein is CANGQGSGEAFF. CDR3 nucleotides: TGTGCCAATGGACAGGGTTCAGGGGAAGCTTTCTTT.

The genes are TRBV11-2 and TRBJ2-6, with no clear D. Per germline, CDR1 SGHAT and CDR2 FQNNGV. The germline V and J ends were trimmed by 0 bases and 0 bases, with 6 bases remaining between them. CDR3 length: 16 residues. CDR3 protein: CASSLDALSGANVLTF. The CDR3 nucleotides are TGTGCCAGCAGCTTAGATGCCCTCTCTGGGGCCAACGTCCTGACTTTC.

The rearrangement links TRBV7-9 to TRBJ1-1; the D is unclear. CDR1 SEHNR and CDR2 FQNEAQ come from the germline V gene (reference sequence). The CDR3 has 16 residues. V lost 4 bases and J lost 1, with 16 bases in between. The CDR3 here is CASSSRTLGPNTEAFF. CDR3 bases: TGTGCCAGCAGCTCCCGGACCCTGGGCCCGAACACTGAAGCTTTCTTT.